The clone carrying this T cell receptor beta chain was counted a few times. The CDR3 contains 14 residues. Trimming took 5 bases from V and 5 from J, leaving 15 bases between them. The germline CDR1 and CDR2 sequences are MNHEY and SMNVEV (reference sequence). The protocol was immunoSEQ multiplex PCR, while the TCRdb copy is restricted to in-frame clones and leaves out a portion. The table shows under 250,000 clones, with over 75% occurring only once. This entry comes from a study of blood T cell repertoires in COVID-19. The chain uses TRBV27 and TRBJ1-2, with a tentative D call TRBD1 (5 bases). The receptor's source is a man aged 40-49 years who had recovered from COVID-19. The sequenced material came from PBMCs or T cells enriched from blood (not recorded which). The CDR3 DNA reads TGTGCCAGCAGTCGCCAGGGTTTAGGGTATGGCTACACCTTC. Its translation: CASSRQGLGYGYTF.